The rows below give T cell receptor beta chains drawn from one sample of a study of blood T cell repertoires in COVID-19. TCRdb keeps only in-frame clones here, not all; method: immunoSEQ multiplex PCR. The sample records 150,000 or so clones, approximately 88% being singletons. The sequenced material came from PBMCs or T cells enriched from blood (not recorded which). These receptors all stem from a woman aged 25-40 years with acute COVID-19. CDR3s include the opening cysteine and the closing phenylalanine or tryptophan.

v_call cdr3_aa
TRBV9 CASSVNVAGGSYNEQFF
TRBV18 CASSDPPQSYEQYF
TRBV2 CAGTGTGLVGEQFF
TRBV7-2 CASSLVSSSYEQYF
TRBV6-2/TRBV6-3 CASSPAGRLGTEAFF
TRBV6-1 CASSEAPRTGSHEQYF
TRBV5-4 CAIYQPQHF
TRBV5-1 CASSLAGTVGMAGELFF
TRBV27 CASSLAQGRVNSPLHF
TRBV11-2 CASSLGRTEAFF
TRBV5-1 CASSTQDPTYEQYF
TRBV7-3 CASSLMGAGEQYF
TRBV3-1/TRBV3-2 CASSQGANQPQHF
TRBV28 CASSKLAGGRETQYF
TRBV30 CAWGLQSHSPLHF
TRBV14 CASSQDRVNTEAFF
TRBV11-2 CASSLAGGAITDTQYF
TRBV4-1 CASSHLSGSGLNEQYF
TRBV30 CASRRGWNEKLFF
TRBV5-1 CASSLVRLAGEAETQYF
TRBV9 CASSEGQGGTYEQYF
TRBV4-3 CASSQGLGGSYNEQFF
TRBV9 CASSVGGTSGRTEQYF
TRBV3-1/TRBV3-2 CASSLGLAGWNTGELFF
TRBV4-2 CASSQDGQRGNYSPLHF
TRBV27 CASSRLAGEAEPGYEQYF
TRBV11-2 CASSSGKANYGYTF
TRBV7-6 CASSLEWTGGGNTIYF
TRBV5-1 CASSLTASGSTDTQYF
TRBV5-5 CASSRTHSTSGRANTGELFF
TRBV6-2/TRBV6-3 CASSRQGAGYGYTF
TRBV29-1 CSGQVNEQFF
TRBV28 CASSRTSGTDTQYF
TRBV4-2 CASSQGGGRDSYNEQFF
TRBV6-5 CASSYDSLGGYTF
TRBV28 CASSLPQGSATF
TRBV7-2 CASSLQAGAGVSSTDTQYF
TRBV5-1 CASSRGQNNSPLHF
TRBV29-1 CSVEVSGSTDTQYF
TRBV7-3 CASSLQPNTEAFF
TRBV21-1 CASSGGKMNTEAFF
TRBV13 CASSTKFRALGDTEAFF
TRBV6-6 CASSSGELYGYTF
TRBV11-3 CASSGTLNEGRAGEQFF
TRBV9 CASSVARTGNMDIQYF
TRBV4-2 CASSQDPGTGAAEAFF
TRBV6-5 CASRRGQGVEKLFF
TRBV6-1 CASSDPSRGGGNTIYF
TRBV18 CASSPITGELFF
TRBV28 CASSLQTGVDEQYF
TRBV2 CASSPLPGNEKLFF